These T cell receptor beta chains were read from a single sample in a study of T cells in narcolepsy. Profiling relied on immunoSEQ multiplex PCR, and the TCRdb table lists in-frame clones only, not all of them. Seen here are just over 20,000 clones, about 91% observed once, and the top ten hold about 1%. The specimen was CD45RA- memory CD4+ T cells from PBMCs. Receptors originate from a human donor with narcolepsy. The CDR3 runs from the conserved cysteine through the conserved F or W. D genes are given only for firm matches. Part of the rows lack a size; the others show once, few, many or a class for expanded clones.

d_call: -; j_call: TRBJ1-4; v_call: TRBV25-1; clone_size: -; cdr3_aa: CASSELTENEKLFF; cdr3_nt: TGTGCCAGCAGTGAATTGACGGAGAATGAAAAACTGTTTTTT
d_call: -; j_call: TRBJ1-1; v_call: TRBV7-9; clone_size: -; cdr3_aa: CASSPSRDTEAFF; cdr3_nt: TGTGCCAGCAGCCCCTCTCGAGACACTGAAGCTTTCTTT
d_call: -; j_call: TRBJ2-7; v_call: TRBV7-2; clone_size: -; cdr3_aa: CASSAGREYEQYF; cdr3_nt: TGTGCCAGCAGCGCAGGAAGGGAGTACGAGCAGTACTTC
d_call: TRBD1; j_call: TRBJ2-2; v_call: TRBV19; clone_size: -; cdr3_aa: CASSIGTVNTGELFF; cdr3_nt: TGTGCCAGTAGTATTGGGACAGTTAACACCGGGGAGCTGTTTTTT
d_call: -; j_call: TRBJ1-2; v_call: TRBV28; clone_size: few; cdr3_aa: CASSPPPYRHYGYTF; cdr3_nt: TGTGCCAGCAGTCCCCCCCCCTACCGGCACTATGGCTACACCTTC
d_call: -; j_call: TRBJ1-5; v_call: TRBV21-1; clone_size: -; cdr3_aa: CASSPLPHDGGNQPQHF; cdr3_nt: TGTGCCAGCAGCCCGTTACCTCATGACGGTGGCAATCAGCCCCAGCATTTT
d_call: -; j_call: TRBJ1-2; v_call: TRBV7-3; clone_size: -; cdr3_aa: CASSLGTDYGYTF; cdr3_nt: TGTGCCAGCAGCCTCGGGACGGACTATGGCTACACCTTC
d_call: -; j_call: TRBJ1-3; v_call: TRBV2; clone_size: -; cdr3_aa: CASRGQPGNTIYF; cdr3_nt: TGTGCCAGCAGAGGACAACCCGGAAACACCATATATTTT
d_call: -; j_call: TRBJ1-5; v_call: TRBV19; clone_size: -; cdr3_aa: CASSIGVKGNQPQHF; cdr3_nt: TGTGCCAGTAGTATCGGCGTGAAGGGCAATCAGCCCCAGCATTTT
d_call: -; j_call: TRBJ1-5; v_call: TRBV7-2; clone_size: -; cdr3_aa: CATTWGTGRSVSNQPQHF; cdr3_nt: TGTGCCACCACGTGGGGAACAGGGAGATCAGTCAGCAATCAGCCCCAGCATTTT
d_call: -; j_call: TRBJ2-7; v_call: TRBV19; clone_size: -; cdr3_aa: CASTLMRAVTYEQYF; cdr3_nt: TGTGCCAGTACCCTGATGCGGGCCGTTACCTACGAGCAGTACTTC
d_call: TRBD2; j_call: TRBJ2-1; v_call: TRBV6-1; clone_size: once; cdr3_aa: CASSARTSGSVGEFF; cdr3_nt: TGTGCCAGCAGTGCCCGGACTAGCGGGAGTGTGGGGGAGTTCTTC
d_call: TRBD2; j_call: TRBJ2-2; v_call: TRBV7-8; clone_size: -; cdr3_aa: CASSLWSSGIGGELFF; cdr3_nt: TGTGCCAGCAGCTTATGGTCTAGCGGGATCGGCGGGGAGCTGTTTTTT
d_call: -; j_call: TRBJ1-5; v_call: TRBV19; clone_size: few; cdr3_aa: CASSVQENQPQHF; cdr3_nt: TGTGCCAGTAGTGTGCAGGAAAATCAGCCCCAGCATTTT
d_call: -; j_call: TRBJ2-2; v_call: TRBV19; clone_size: -; cdr3_aa: CASSIERGQGAAGELFF; cdr3_nt: TGTGCCAGTAGTATAGAAAGAGGGCAGGGAGCGGCCGGGGAGCTGTTTTTT
d_call: TRBD1; j_call: TRBJ1-1; v_call: TRBV28; clone_size: -; cdr3_aa: CASIRGGNTEAFF; cdr3_nt: TGTGCCAGCATCAGGGGGGGGAACACTGAAGCTTTCTTT
d_call: TRBD2; j_call: TRBJ2-5; v_call: TRBV5-4; clone_size: -; cdr3_aa: CASSSPSGGPRETQYF; cdr3_nt: TGTGCCAGCAGCTCGCCCAGCGGGGGTCCTCGAGAGACCCAGTACTTC
d_call: TRBD1; j_call: TRBJ1-1; v_call: TRBV6-4; clone_size: once; cdr3_aa: CASMGQVGNTEAFF; cdr3_nt: TGTGCCAGCATGGGACAGGTGGGAAACACTGAAGCTTTCTTT
d_call: TRBD1; j_call: TRBJ1-5; v_call: TRBV4-1; clone_size: -; cdr3_aa: CASSQDSGQVNQPQHF; cdr3_nt: TGCGCCAGCAGCCAAGATTCGGGACAGGTCAATCAGCCCCAGCATTTT
d_call: -; j_call: TRBJ1-1; v_call: TRBV6-1; clone_size: -; cdr3_aa: CASRHNINTEAFF; cdr3_nt: TGTGCCAGCAGACATAATATCAACACTGAAGCTTTCTTT
d_call: -; j_call: TRBJ2-2; v_call: TRBV9; clone_size: -; cdr3_aa: CASSVIMDTGELFF; cdr3_nt: TGTGCCAGCAGCGTAATTATGGACACCGGGGAGCTGTTTTTT
d_call: -; j_call: TRBJ1-2; v_call: TRBV7-9; clone_size: -; cdr3_aa: CASSLQGYGYTF; cdr3_nt: TGTGCCAGCAGCTTACAAGGCTATGGCTACACCTTC
d_call: -; j_call: TRBJ2-6; v_call: TRBV6-5; clone_size: -; cdr3_aa: CASRGSGANVLTF; cdr3_nt: TGTGCCAGCCGGGGGTCTGGGGCCAACGTCCTGACTTTC
d_call: -; j_call: TRBJ2-2; v_call: TRBV7-8; clone_size: -; cdr3_aa: CASSSGAVTGELFF; cdr3_nt: TGTGCCAGCAGCTCAGGGGCAGTCACCGGGGAGCTGTTTTTT
d_call: TRBD1; j_call: TRBJ1-2; v_call: TRBV28; clone_size: -; cdr3_aa: CASSPSHRGYDYGYTF; cdr3_nt: TGTGCCAGCAGTCCGTCTCACAGGGGTTACGACTATGGCTACACCTTC
d_call: -; j_call: TRBJ1-3; v_call: TRBV4-1; clone_size: -; cdr3_aa: CASSQDGAGGNTIYF; cdr3_nt: TGCGCCAGCAGCCAAGATGGAGCGGGAGGAAACACCATATATTTT
d_call: -; j_call: TRBJ2-2; v_call: TRBV5-1; clone_size: -; cdr3_aa: CASSSRGFQNTGELFF; cdr3_nt: TGCGCCAGCAGCTCCAGGGGATTCCAGAACACCGGGGAGCTGTTTTTT
d_call: -; j_call: TRBJ1-3; v_call: TRBV5-6; clone_size: -; cdr3_aa: CTSSLAPGASGNTIYF; cdr3_nt: TGTACCAGCAGCTTGGCTCCGGGGGCAAGTGGAAACACCATATATTTT
d_call: -; j_call: TRBJ2-1; v_call: TRBV4-1; clone_size: -; cdr3_aa: CASSQESGSGSYNEQFF; cdr3_nt: TGCGCCAGCAGCCAAGAATCGGGTAGCGGATCCTACAATGAGCAGTTCTTC
d_call: TRBD1; j_call: TRBJ2-7; v_call: TRBV11-2; clone_size: -; cdr3_aa: CASSVRTGIHEQYF; cdr3_nt: TGTGCCAGCAGCGTCCGGACAGGGATCCACGAGCAGTACTTC
d_call: TRBD1; j_call: TRBJ1-1; v_call: TRBV7-2; clone_size: -; cdr3_aa: CASSSNDRGPRGAFF; cdr3_nt: TGTGCCAGCAGCTCCAACGACAGGGGCCCTCGGGGGGCTTTCTTT
d_call: TRBD2; j_call: TRBJ2-1; v_call: TRBV5-6; clone_size: -; cdr3_aa: CASSLESRTSGLNEQFF; cdr3_nt: TGTGCCAGCAGCTTGGAAAGTAGGACTAGCGGTCTCAATGAGCAGTTCTTC
d_call: TRBD1; j_call: TRBJ2-2; v_call: TRBV28; clone_size: once; cdr3_aa: CASSFLRRDRANTGELFF; cdr3_nt: TGTGCCAGCAGTTTCCTTCGCCGGGACAGGGCGAACACCGGGGAGCTGTTTTTT
d_call: -; j_call: TRBJ1-1; v_call: TRBV6-1; clone_size: -; cdr3_aa: CASSELALNTEAFF; cdr3_nt: TGTGCCAGCAGTGAATTGGCACTGAACACTGAAGCTTTCTTT
d_call: -; j_call: TRBJ1-1; v_call: TRBV7-8; clone_size: -; cdr3_aa: CASSLPGATEAFF; cdr3_nt: TGTGCCAGCAGCCTCCCGGGGGCCACTGAAGCTTTCTTT
d_call: TRBD2; j_call: TRBJ2-5; v_call: TRBV7-2; clone_size: -; cdr3_aa: CASSSGLAVQETQYF; cdr3_nt: TGTGCCAGCAGCTCCGGACTAGCGGTCCAAGAGACCCAGTACTTC
d_call: -; j_call: TRBJ1-2; v_call: TRBV4-1; clone_size: -; cdr3_aa: CASSQDRGVTANYGYTF; cdr3_nt: TGCGCCAGCAGCCAAGATAGGGGGGTTACGGCTAACTATGGCTACACCTTC
d_call: -; j_call: TRBJ2-5; v_call: TRBV6-1; clone_size: -; cdr3_aa: CASSEEKTQYF; cdr3_nt: TGTGCCAGCAGTGAGGAGAAGACCCAGTACTTC
d_call: -; j_call: TRBJ2-7; v_call: TRBV28; clone_size: -; cdr3_aa: CASFRGTGSYEQYF; cdr3_nt: TGTGCCAGCTTTCGAGGGACGGGCTCCTACGAGCAGTACTTC
d_call: -; j_call: TRBJ1-4; v_call: TRBV7-2; clone_size: once; cdr3_aa: CASSPFATGPNEKLFF; cdr3_nt: TGTGCCAGCAGCCCCTTTGCTACAGGGCCTAATGAAAAACTGTTTTTT
d_call: -; j_call: TRBJ2-3; v_call: TRBV7-2; clone_size: -; cdr3_aa: CASSSRTSLGFLTQYF; cdr3_nt: TGTGCCAGCAGCTCCAGGACCTCCCTAGGTTTCCTTACGCAGTATTTT
d_call: -; j_call: TRBJ2-5; v_call: TRBV5-4; clone_size: -; cdr3_aa: CASSLDQTRSETQYF; cdr3_nt: TGTGCCAGCAGCTTGGATCAAACTAGATCGGAGACCCAGTACTTC
d_call: -; j_call: TRBJ1-1; v_call: TRBV6-5; clone_size: -; cdr3_aa: CASSYSISAYGGFAFF; cdr3_nt: TGTGCCAGCAGTTACTCGATTTCGGCCTATGGGGGGTTCGCTTTCTTT
d_call: -; j_call: TRBJ2-3; v_call: TRBV7-9; clone_size: once; cdr3_aa: CASTSGTGGTDTQYF; cdr3_nt: TGTGCCAGCACCTCCGGGACGGGGGGCACAGATACGCAGTATTTT
d_call: -; j_call: TRBJ2-7; v_call: TRBV15; clone_size: -; cdr3_aa: CATSSQDSYEQYF; cdr3_nt: TGTGCCACCAGCAGTCAGGATTCCTACGAGCAGTACTTC
d_call: TRBD1; j_call: TRBJ2-7; v_call: TRBV5-4; clone_size: -; cdr3_aa: CASSFTGGREQYF; cdr3_nt: TGTGCCAGCAGCTTTACAGGGGGGCGGGAGCAGTACTTC
d_call: -; j_call: TRBJ1-2; v_call: TRBV27; clone_size: few; cdr3_aa: CASSGQMNYGYTF; cdr3_nt: TGTGCCAGCAGTGGACAGATGAACTATGGCTACACCTTC
d_call: TRBD1; j_call: TRBJ2-7; v_call: TRBV27; clone_size: -; cdr3_aa: CASSRDSLGSYEQYF; cdr3_nt: TGTGCCAGCAGCCGGGACAGTCTCGGCTCCTACGAGCAGTACTTC
d_call: TRBD1; j_call: TRBJ1-1; v_call: TRBV10-3; clone_size: -; cdr3_aa: CAISGGQGTEAFF; cdr3_nt: TGTGCCATCAGTGGGGGACAGGGCACTGAAGCTTTCTTT
d_call: -; j_call: TRBJ2-7; v_call: TRBV6-5; clone_size: -; cdr3_aa: CASSGSGFGREQYF; cdr3_nt: TGTGCCAGCAGTGGTTCCGGTTTTGGGCGCGAGCAGTACTTC
d_call: -; j_call: TRBJ1-3; v_call: TRBV9; clone_size: few; cdr3_aa: CASSPRGFGNTIYF; cdr3_nt: TGTGCCAGCAGCCCGAGGGGGTTCGGAAACACCATATATTTT
d_call: -; j_call: TRBJ2-7; v_call: TRBV5-1; clone_size: once; cdr3_aa: CASSLGGQATYEQYF; cdr3_nt: TGCGCCAGCAGCTTGGGGGGGCAGGCCACCTACGAGCAGTACTTC
d_call: -; j_call: TRBJ1-5; v_call: TRBV30; clone_size: -; cdr3_aa: CAWSPSGFGNQPQHF; cdr3_nt: TGTGCCTGGAGTCCCTCGGGGTTTGGGAATCAGCCCCAGCATTTT
d_call: -; j_call: TRBJ1-4; v_call: TRBV5-4; clone_size: -; cdr3_aa: CASSLEGTPNEKLFF; cdr3_nt: TGTGCCAGCAGCTTGGAAGGGACCCCGAATGAAAAACTGTTTTTT
d_call: -; j_call: TRBJ1-1; v_call: TRBV27; clone_size: -; cdr3_aa: CASRSARAMNTEAFF; cdr3_nt: TGTGCCAGCAGGTCCGCTCGAGCAATGAACACTGAAGCTTTCTTT